This is a list of T cell receptor beta chains from one sample in a study of OX40 agonist ivuxolimab in advanced cancers. The assay was immunoSEQ multiplex PCR, and TCRdb's table has in-frame clones only and misses some. The sample yields 90,000 to 120,000 clones, around 93% seen once. The source was CD4+ or CD8+ T cells sorted from blood, collected in a trial of the OX40 agonist ivuxolimab. The origin of the receptors is an adult with an advanced solid tumor such as melanoma, head and neck, liver or kidney cancer. Both conserved end residues are part of each CDR3. D genes are given only for firm matches. Size values are once, few and many counts, or a class for expanded clones, and some rows have none.

size: -
D: TRBD2
V: TRBV19
J: TRBJ2-5
CDR3: CASSPPSGRAGGTQYF
DNA: TGTGCCAGTAGTCCCCCTAGCGGGAGGGCCGGAGGGACCCAGTACTTC

size: -
D: TRBD2
V: TRBV27
J: TRBJ2-5
CDR3: CASAGGLAGWETQYF
DNA: TGTGCCAGTGCGGGCGGACTAGCGGGATGGGAGACCCAGTACTTC

size: -
D: -
V: TRBV19
J: TRBJ2-2
CDR3: CASRGQGRGTGELFF
DNA: TGTGCCAGTAGAGGCCAGGGAAGGGGCACCGGGGAGCTGTTTTTT

size: -
D: -
V: TRBV5-1
J: TRBJ2-7
CDR3: CASSADRTYEQYF
DNA: TGCGCCAGCAGCGCCGACAGGACCTACGAGCAGTACTTC

size: -
D: -
V: TRBV15
J: TRBJ2-5
CDR3: CATSRSSFKTQYF
DNA: TGTGCCACCAGCAGGAGCTCCTTCAAGACCCAGTACTTC

size: once
D: -
V: TRBV2
J: TRBJ2-1
CDR3: CASSRSRDPGDEQFF
DNA: TGTGCCAGCAGTAGGAGTCGGGACCCAGGCGATGAGCAGTTCTTC

size: -
D: TRBD1
V: TRBV7-9
J: TRBJ2-7
CDR3: CASSLGGQGFEQYF
DNA: TGTGCCAGCAGCTTAGGGGGACAGGGTTTCGAGCAGTACTTC

size: -
D: -
V: TRBV2
J: TRBJ2-7
CDR3: CASSDLAGTIYEQYF
DNA: TGTGCCAGCAGTGATTTGGCAGGGACGATCTACGAGCAGTACTTC

size: -
D: -
V: TRBV2
J: TRBJ1-5
CDR3: CASSEASGTNQPQHF
DNA: TGTGCCAGCAGTGAAGCTTCAGGGACCAATCAGCCCCAGCATTTT

size: -
D: -
V: TRBV19
J: TRBJ2-1
CDR3: CASRRASNNEQFF
DNA: TGTGCCAGTAGAAGGGCGTCAAACAATGAGCAGTTCTTC

size: -
D: -
V: TRBV28
J: TRBJ2-7
CDR3: CASSLGGGQYF
DNA: TGTGCCAGCAGTTTAGGGGGTGGGCAGTACTTC

size: -
D: -
V: TRBV28
J: TRBJ1-5
CDR3: CASSFGGSNQPQHF
DNA: TGTGCCAGCAGTTTTGGAGGGAGTAATCAGCCCCAGCATTTT

size: -
D: TRBD1
V: TRBV5-1
J: TRBJ1-1
CDR3: CASSLVPTGGTEAFF
DNA: TGCGCCAGCAGCTTGGTGCCTACAGGGGGTACTGAAGCTTTCTTT

size: -
D: -
V: TRBV18
J: TRBJ2-7
CDR3: CASSPPSGGDEQYF
DNA: TGTGCCAGCTCACCACCTTCTGGAGGGGACGAGCAGTACTTC

size: -
D: -
V: TRBV14
J: TRBJ1-3
CDR3: CASSQDDSGNTIYF
DNA: TGTGCCAGCAGCCAAGATGACTCTGGAAACACCATATATTTT

size: once
D: TRBD1
V: TRBV9
J: TRBJ1-1
CDR3: CASSPDRGSKLARAFF
DNA: TGTGCCAGCAGCCCGGACAGGGGGTCTAAATTGGCTCGAGCTTTCTTT

size: -
D: TRBD1
V: TRBV28
J: TRBJ2-4
CDR3: CASRPGQENIQYF
DNA: TGTGCCAGCAGGCCCGGACAGGAGAACATTCAGTACTTC

size: -
D: -
V: TRBV27
J: TRBJ1-5
CDR3: CASSSQNQPQHF
DNA: TGTGCCAGCAGTTCCCAAAATCAGCCCCAGCATTTT

size: -
D: -
V: TRBV18
J: TRBJ2-1
CDR3: CASSPRGEQFF
DNA: TGTGCCAGCTCACCACGTGGTGAGCAGTTCTTC

size: -
D: -
V: TRBV19
J: TRBJ2-5
CDR3: CASSSPTVQETQYF
DNA: TGTGCCAGTAGCTCCCCAACCGTCCAAGAGACCCAGTACTTC

size: -
D: -
V: TRBV2
J: TRBJ1-2
CDR3: CASVTGNYGYTF
DNA: TGTGCCAGCGTAACAGGGAACTATGGCTACACCTTC

size: -
D: -
V: TRBV11-3
J: TRBJ2-1
CDR3: CASSPTPSSEQFF
DNA: TGTGCCAGCAGCCCTACACCGTCCTCTGAGCAGTTCTTC

size: -
D: -
V: TRBV4-3
J: TRBJ2-2
CDR3: CASSQALGAKFNTGELFF
DNA: TGCGCCAGCAGCCAAGCCTTAGGGGCAAAGTTTAACACCGGGGAGCTGTTTTTT

size: -
D: -
V: TRBV5-6
J: TRBJ1-2
CDR3: CASSLVQPDGYTF
DNA: TGTGCCAGCAGCTTGGTTCAGCCGGATGGCTACACCTTC

size: -
D: TRBD1
V: TRBV9
J: TRBJ2-6
CDR3: CASSVKGASGANVLTF
DNA: TGTGCCAGCAGCGTAAAGGGGGCAAGTGGGGCCAACGTCCTGACTTTC

size: once
D: TRBD1
V: TRBV7-2
J: TRBJ1-1
CDR3: CASSLLQGREAFF
DNA: TGTGCCAGCAGCTTATTACAGGGGAGGGAAGCTTTCTTT

size: -
D: -
V: TRBV7-3
J: TRBJ1-1
CDR3: CASSLAGMNTEAFF
DNA: TGTGCCAGCAGCTTGGCAGGGATGAACACTGAAGCTTTCTTT

size: -
D: TRBD2
V: TRBV7-3
J: TRBJ2-7
CDR3: CASSLIGGSSYEQYF
DNA: TGTGCCAGCAGCTTAATTGGCGGGAGCTCCTACGAGCAGTACTTC

size: -
D: TRBD1
V: TRBV6-5
J: TRBJ1-1
CDR3: CASSRQGGTEAFF
DNA: TGTGCCAGCAGCAGACAGGGCGGTACTGAAGCTTTCTTT

size: once
D: TRBD2
V: TRBV30
J: TRBJ2-4
CDR3: CAWSRLAVGGNIQYF
DNA: TGTGCCTGGAGCCGACTAGCGGTGGGTGGAAACATTCAGTACTTC

size: -
D: TRBD1
V: TRBV6-1
J: TRBJ2-7
CDR3: CASADGDRGRYEQYF
DNA: TGTGCCAGCGCAGATGGGGACAGGGGGCGCTACGAGCAGTACTTC

size: -
D: -
V: TRBV20-1
J: TRBJ2-1
CDR3: CSASPLNEQFF
DNA: TGCAGTGCTAGCCCCCTCAATGAGCAGTTCTTC

size: -
D: TRBD2
V: TRBV27
J: TRBJ2-3
CDR3: CASNRAGGTQYF
DNA: TGTGCCAGCAACAGGGCGGGGGGTACGCAGTATTTT

size: -
D: -
V: TRBV6-1
J: TRBJ2-7
CDR3: CASIQGKASYEQYF
DNA: TGTGCCAGCATACAGGGAAAGGCTTCCTACGAGCAGTACTTC

size: few
D: TRBD1
V: TRBV9
J: TRBJ1-1
CDR3: CASSGRQGEAFF
DNA: TGTGCCAGCAGCGGCAGACAGGGTGAAGCTTTCTTT

size: -
D: -
V: TRBV2
J: TRBJ1-6
CDR3: CASKPRTAGSYNSPLHF
DNA: TGTGCCAGCAAGCCTAGGACAGCCGGCTCCTATAATTCACCCCTCCACTTT

size: -
D: -
V: TRBV19
J: TRBJ2-6
CDR3: CASSRGSGANVLTF
DNA: TGTGCCAGTAGTAGAGGGTCTGGGGCCAACGTCCTGACTTTC

size: -
D: -
V: TRBV10-3
J: TRBJ2-5
CDR3: CAIQASEPPQYF
DNA: TGTGCCATCCAGGCTAGCGAGCCGCCCCAGTACTTC

size: -
D: -
V: TRBV7-9
J: TRBJ2-6
CDR3: CASSLGYQSSGANVLTF
DNA: TGTGCCAGCAGCTTAGGTTACCAATCCTCTGGGGCCAACGTCCTGACTTTC

size: once
D: -
V: TRBV19
J: TRBJ1-1
CDR3: CASSFPRTQTEAFF
DNA: TGTGCCAGTAGTTTTCCCCGGACGCAGACTGAAGCTTTCTTT

size: -
D: TRBD1
V: TRBV7-2
J: TRBJ1-5
CDR3: CASSSGTGGPQPQHF
DNA: TGTGCCAGCAGTTCCGGGACAGGGGGCCCTCAGCCCCAGCATTTT

size: -
D: -
V: TRBV12-1
J: TRBJ2-3
CDR3: CASSFPATDTQYF
DNA: TGTGCCAGCAGCTTTCCGGCCACAGATACGCAGTATTTT

size: -
D: -
V: TRBV12-5
J: TRBJ2-5
CDR3: CASALGRYQETQYF
DNA: TGTGCTAGTGCCCTTGGGCGTTACCAAGAGACCCAGTACTTC

size: -
D: TRBD1
V: TRBV2
J: TRBJ1-1
CDR3: CASSEARQGAPTEAFF
DNA: TGTGCCAGCAGTGAAGCCCGACAGGGGGCGCCCACTGAAGCTTTCTTT

size: -
D: -
V: TRBV9
J: TRBJ2-2
CDR3: CASSAGTQTGELFF
DNA: TGTGCCAGCAGCGCCGGGACCCAGACCGGGGAGCTGTTTTTT

size: -
D: -
V: TRBV19
J: TRBJ2-3
CDR3: CASSIDRGSVRTDTQYF
DNA: TGTGCCAGTAGTATAGATCGGGGGTCCGTCCGGACAGATACGCAGTATTTT

size: -
D: -
V: TRBV18
J: TRBJ1-4
CDR3: CASSPGEDEKLFF
DNA: TGTGCCAGCTCACCAGGGGAAGACGAAAAACTGTTTTTT

size: -
D: -
V: TRBV12-5
J: TRBJ2-7
CDR3: CASGRSPGGAVEQYF
DNA: TGTGCTAGTGGCCGCTCCCCAGGGGGGGCCGTCGAGCAGTACTTC

size: -
D: -
V: TRBV7-9
J: TRBJ1-3
CDR3: CASSFAPQAGAFLTIYF
DNA: TGTGCCAGCAGCTTTGCCCCTCAGGCAGGGGCTTTTTTGACCATATATTTT

size: few
D: -
V: TRBV18
J: TRBJ1-1
CDR3: CASSPQDRTEAFF
DNA: TGTGCCAGCTCACCCCAAGACAGGACTGAAGCTTTCTTT

size: -
D: -
V: TRBV27
J: TRBJ2-3
CDR3: CASSLAGLRTDTQYF
DNA: TGTGCCAGCAGTTTGGCGGGACTCCGCACAGATACGCAGTATTTT

size: -
D: -
V: TRBV18
J: TRBJ1-2
CDR3: CASSPGQLDNYGYTF
DNA: TGTGCCAGCTCACCTGGACAGCTTGATAACTATGGCTACACCTTC

size: -
D: TRBD1
V: TRBV7-2
J: TRBJ2-3
CDR3: CASSLDRGSTDTQYF
DNA: TGTGCCAGCAGCTTAGACAGGGGGAGCACAGATACGCAGTATTTT